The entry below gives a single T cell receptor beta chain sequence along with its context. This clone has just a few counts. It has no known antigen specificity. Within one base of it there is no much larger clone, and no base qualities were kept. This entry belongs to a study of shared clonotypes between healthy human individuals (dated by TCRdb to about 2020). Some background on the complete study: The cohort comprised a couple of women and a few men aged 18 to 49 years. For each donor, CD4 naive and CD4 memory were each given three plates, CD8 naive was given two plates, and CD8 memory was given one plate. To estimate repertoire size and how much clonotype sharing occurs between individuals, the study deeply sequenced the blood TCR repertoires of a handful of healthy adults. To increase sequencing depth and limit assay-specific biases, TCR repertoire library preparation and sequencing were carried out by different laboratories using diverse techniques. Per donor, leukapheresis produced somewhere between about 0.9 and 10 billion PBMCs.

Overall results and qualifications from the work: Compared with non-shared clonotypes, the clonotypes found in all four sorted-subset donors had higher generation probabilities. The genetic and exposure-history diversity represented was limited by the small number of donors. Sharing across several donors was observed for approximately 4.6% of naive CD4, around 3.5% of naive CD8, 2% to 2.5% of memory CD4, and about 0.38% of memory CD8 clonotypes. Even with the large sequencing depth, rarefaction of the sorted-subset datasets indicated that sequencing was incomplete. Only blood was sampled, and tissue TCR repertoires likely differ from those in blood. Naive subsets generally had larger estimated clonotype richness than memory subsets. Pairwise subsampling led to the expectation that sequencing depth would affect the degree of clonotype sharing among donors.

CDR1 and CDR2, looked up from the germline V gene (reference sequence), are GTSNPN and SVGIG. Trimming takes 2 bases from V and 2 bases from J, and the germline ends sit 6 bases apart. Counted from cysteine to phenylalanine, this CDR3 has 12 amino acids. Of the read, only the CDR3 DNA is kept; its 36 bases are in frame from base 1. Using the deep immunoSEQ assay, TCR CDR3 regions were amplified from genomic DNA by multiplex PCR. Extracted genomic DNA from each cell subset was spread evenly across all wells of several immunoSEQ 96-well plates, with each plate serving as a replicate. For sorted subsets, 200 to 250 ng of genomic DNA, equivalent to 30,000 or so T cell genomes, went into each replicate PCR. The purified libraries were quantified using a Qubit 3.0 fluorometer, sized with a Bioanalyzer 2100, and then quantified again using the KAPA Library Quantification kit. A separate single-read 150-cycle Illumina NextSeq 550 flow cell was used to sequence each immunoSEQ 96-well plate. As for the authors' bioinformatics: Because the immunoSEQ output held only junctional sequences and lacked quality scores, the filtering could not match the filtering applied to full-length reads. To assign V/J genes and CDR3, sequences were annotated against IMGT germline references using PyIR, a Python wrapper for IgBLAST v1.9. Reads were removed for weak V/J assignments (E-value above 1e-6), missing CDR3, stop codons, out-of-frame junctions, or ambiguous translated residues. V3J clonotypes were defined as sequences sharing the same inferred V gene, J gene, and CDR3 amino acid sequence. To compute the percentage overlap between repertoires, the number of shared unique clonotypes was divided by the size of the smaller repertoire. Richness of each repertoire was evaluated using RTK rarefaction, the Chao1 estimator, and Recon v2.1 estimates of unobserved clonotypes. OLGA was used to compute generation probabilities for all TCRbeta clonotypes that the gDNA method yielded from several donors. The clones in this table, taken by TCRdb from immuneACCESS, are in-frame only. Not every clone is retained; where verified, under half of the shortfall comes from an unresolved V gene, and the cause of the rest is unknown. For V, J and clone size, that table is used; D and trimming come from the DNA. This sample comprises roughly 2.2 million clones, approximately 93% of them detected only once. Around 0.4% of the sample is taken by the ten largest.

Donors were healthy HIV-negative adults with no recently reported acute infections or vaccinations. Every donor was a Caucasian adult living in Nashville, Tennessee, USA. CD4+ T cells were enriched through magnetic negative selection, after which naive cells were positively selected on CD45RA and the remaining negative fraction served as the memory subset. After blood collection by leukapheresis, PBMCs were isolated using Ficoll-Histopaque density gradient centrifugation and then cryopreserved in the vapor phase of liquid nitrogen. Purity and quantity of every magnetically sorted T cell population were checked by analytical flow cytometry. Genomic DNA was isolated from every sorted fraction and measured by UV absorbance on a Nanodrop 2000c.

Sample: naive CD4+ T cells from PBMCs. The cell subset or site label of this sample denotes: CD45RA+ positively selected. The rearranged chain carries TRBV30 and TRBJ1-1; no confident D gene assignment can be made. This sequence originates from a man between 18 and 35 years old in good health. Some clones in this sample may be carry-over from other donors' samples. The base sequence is TGTGCCTGGAGTACTATTAACACTGAAGCTTTCTTT. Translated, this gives CAWSTINTEAFF. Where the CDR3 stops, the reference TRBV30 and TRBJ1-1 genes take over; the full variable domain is SQTIHQWPATLVQPVGSPLSLECTVEGTSNPNLYWYRQAAGRGLQLLFYSVGIGQISSEVPQNLSASRPQDRQFILSSKKLLLSDSGFYLCAWSTINTEAFFGQGTRLTVV.